This T cell receptor beta chain emerged from a study of beta chain features in type 1 diabetes (dated by TCRdb to between 2018 and 2020). Notes on the research overall: Mean age, gender distribution, total cell number and subset yield were not different between patients and healthy donors. In the study, recently diagnosed type 1 diabetes patients and matched healthy donors were compared on the TCRB repertoires of their sorted circulating CD4+ T cell subsets. A total of 85 million to 110 million sorted cells were examined across all samples, and RNA yield correlated strongly with the number of cells per subset. Regulatory and stem cell-like memory subsets were obtained from only 8 patients and about 8 healthy donors, while naive and central memory subsets were obtained from all 28 donors.

The entire amount of isolated RNA was reverse transcribed using the High Capacity cDNA Reverse Transcription Kit, so the sequenced TCRB transcripts were expressed ones. Deep immunoSEQ sequencing was performed on naive, central memory and regulatory T cell samples, with an average of approximately 4 million total reads per sample. Sorted cells were lysed in RLT buffer, and RNA was extracted using DNase-treated RNeasy Micro or Mini kits according to cell number. Each cell subset was processed on its own to prevent cross-contamination, while patient and healthy donor samples were processed together. The immunoSEQ multiplex PCR was used to amplify TCRB sequences from cDNA, yielding 87-bp fragments that span the CDR3 region. Sequencing of the amplicons was done on the Illumina HiSeq platform. From the authors' description of their analysis: PCR bias was computationally corrected using synthetic template baselines, reads within Hamming distance 2 were collapsed, and singletons that could not be merged were discarded. Reads were aligned against IMGT to assign V, D and J genes, CDR3 length and insertions or deletions at six rearrangement sites. Within each subset, clonotype counts were normalized to sorted cell number, after which true diversity and Gini coefficients were computed with the tcR R package. The overlap coefficient, calculated on TCRB nucleotide sequences, was used to quantify repertoire sharing. As a proxy for the pre-selection repertoire, out-of-frame TCRB sequences from naive cells were analyzed. TCRdb took this table from immuneACCESS and kept in-frame rearrangements with V and J called. Such tables lack part of the clones; where checked against another copy, unresolved V genes explain under half of the gap, and the rest is unexplained. That table furnishes V, J and clone size, whereas the DNA furnished D and trimming. The sample yields 250,000 to 350,000 clones; roughly 9.6% were counted once. About 0.015% of the sample belongs to the ten largest clones.

Each donor gave one peripheral blood draw, averaging approximately 120 mL, which was collected into heparinised tubes. A BD FACSAria II and a panel including CD45RO, CCR7, CD25, CD127, CD95 and CD27 were used to sort naive, central memory, regulatory and stem cell-like memory CD4+ T cells. A purity above 95% was achieved for all sorted populations. PBMCs were separated immediately by Lymphoprep density gradient centrifugation and were stained directly, without being cultured. Samples were stained and sorted in pairs, with one healthy donor and one patient per experiment, so that batch effects were minimized. Results the study describes overall, beyond this receptor: Fewer insertions and more nucleotide deletions at VDJ recombination sites were observed in patients with type 1 diabetes, implying thymic rearrangement abnormalities. Because cDNA was sequenced instead of genomic DNA, activated cells with high expression could be over-represented, although the groups did not differ in activation or CD3 levels. Only small numbers of individuals were included in the HLA sub-analyses, which left unresolved whether HLA type had any influence on TCRB rearrangement. Shorter templates might be favored by PCR, yet because patient and control samples were amplified and corrected together, any such skew would affect both groups equally. In all four CD4+ subsets, TCRB CDR3 length was moderately but significantly shorter in type 1 diabetes patients. Naive, central memory and regulatory TCRB repertoires appeared more similar among patients than among healthy donors.

Reading from cysteine to phenylalanine, the CDR3 counts 15 amino acids. Here the CDR3 DNA is all that survives: 45 bases in frame from base 1. CDR1 and CDR2 (MGHDK, SYGVNS) derive from the germline V gene. The V and J ends are trimmed by 4 bases and 5 bases, leaving 14 bases between them. As regards this clone: The antigen it recognizes is unknown. No clone much larger than this one lies a single base away; base qualities are absent.

The chain uses TRBV25-1 and TRBJ2-2, with TRBD2 as a weak D call on 6 bases. The sample was naive CD4+ T cells from blood. Interpreted using the paper, the cell subset or site label stands for: true naive CD4+ T cells. The receptor comes from a woman under 40 in good health. The DNA is as follows: TGTGCCAGCAGTGGAACTAGCTGGGAGACCGGGGAGCTGTTTTTT. The resulting protein is CASSGTSWETGELFF.